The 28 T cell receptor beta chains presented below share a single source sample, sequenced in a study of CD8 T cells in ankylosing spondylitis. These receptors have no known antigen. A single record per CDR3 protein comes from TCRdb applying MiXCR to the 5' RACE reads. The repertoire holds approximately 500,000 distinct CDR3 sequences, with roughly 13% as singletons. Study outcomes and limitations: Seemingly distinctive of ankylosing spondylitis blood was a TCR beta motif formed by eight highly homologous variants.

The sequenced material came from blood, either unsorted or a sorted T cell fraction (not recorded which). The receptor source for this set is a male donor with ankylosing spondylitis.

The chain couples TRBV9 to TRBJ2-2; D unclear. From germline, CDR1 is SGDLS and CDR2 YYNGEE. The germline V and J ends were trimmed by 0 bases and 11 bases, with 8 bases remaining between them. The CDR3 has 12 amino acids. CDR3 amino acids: CASSVAFGELFF. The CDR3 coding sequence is TGTGCCAGCAGCGTAGCTTTCGGCGAGCTGTTTTTT.

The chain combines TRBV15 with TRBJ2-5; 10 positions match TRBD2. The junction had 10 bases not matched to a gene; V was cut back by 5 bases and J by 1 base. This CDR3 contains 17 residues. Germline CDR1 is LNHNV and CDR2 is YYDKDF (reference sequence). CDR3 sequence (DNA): TGTGCCACCAGCCAAAAGTGGAGCGGGAGGGCCCAAGAGACCCAGTACTTC. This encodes CATSQKWSGRAQETQYF. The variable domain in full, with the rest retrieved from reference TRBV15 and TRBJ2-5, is DAMVIQNPRYQVTQFGKPVTLSCSQTLNHNVMYWYQQKSSQAPKLLFHYYDKDFNNEADTPDNFQSRRPNTSFCFLDIRSPGLGDTAMYLCATSQKWSGRAQETQYFGPGTRLLVL.

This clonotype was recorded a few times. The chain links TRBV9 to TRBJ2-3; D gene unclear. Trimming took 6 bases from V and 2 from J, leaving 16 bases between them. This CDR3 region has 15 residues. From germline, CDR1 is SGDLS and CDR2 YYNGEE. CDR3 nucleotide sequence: TGTGCCAGCACCCCATCCGGGCTAATCACAGATACGCAGTATTTT. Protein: CASTPSGLITDTQYF.

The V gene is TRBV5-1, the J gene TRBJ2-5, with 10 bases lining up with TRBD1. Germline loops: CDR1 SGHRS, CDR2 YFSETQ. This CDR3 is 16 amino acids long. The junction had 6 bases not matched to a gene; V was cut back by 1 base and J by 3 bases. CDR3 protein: CASSLLPGTGEETQYF. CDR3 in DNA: TGCGCCAGCAGCTTGCTTCCCGGGACAGGGGAAGAGACCCAGTACTTC.

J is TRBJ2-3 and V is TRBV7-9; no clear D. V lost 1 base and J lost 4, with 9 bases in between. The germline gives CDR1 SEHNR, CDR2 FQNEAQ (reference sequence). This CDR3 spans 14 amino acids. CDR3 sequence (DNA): TGTGCCAGCAGCTTAGGTAGATCCGCAGATACGCAGTATTTT. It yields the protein CASSLGRSADTQYF.

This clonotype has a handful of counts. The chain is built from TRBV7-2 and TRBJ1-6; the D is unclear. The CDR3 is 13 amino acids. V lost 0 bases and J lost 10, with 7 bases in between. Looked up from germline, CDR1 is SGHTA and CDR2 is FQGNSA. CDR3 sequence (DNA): TGTGCCAGCAGCTTAGCCACAGTATCACCCCTCCACTTT. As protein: CASSLATVSPLHF.

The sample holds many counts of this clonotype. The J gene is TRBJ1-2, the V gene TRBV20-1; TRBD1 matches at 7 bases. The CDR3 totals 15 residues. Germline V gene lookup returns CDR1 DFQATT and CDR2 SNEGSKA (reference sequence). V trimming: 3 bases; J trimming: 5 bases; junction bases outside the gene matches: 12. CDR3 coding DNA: TGCAGTGCTAGTGTGGGACAGAGGGAGTTGTATGGCTACACCTTC. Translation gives CSASVGQRELYGYTF.

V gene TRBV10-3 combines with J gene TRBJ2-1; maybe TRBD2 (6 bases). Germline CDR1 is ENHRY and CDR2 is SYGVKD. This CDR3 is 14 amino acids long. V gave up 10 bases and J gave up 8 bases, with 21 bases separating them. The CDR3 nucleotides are TGTGCCACGACAACGGGAGTTAAGGGCTATGAGCAGTTCTTC. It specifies CATTTGVKGYEQFF.

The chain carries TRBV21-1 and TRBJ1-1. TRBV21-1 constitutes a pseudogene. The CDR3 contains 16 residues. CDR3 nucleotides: TGTGCCAGCAGCTCACAGGGGCGGGAGGGGAACACTGAAGCTTTCTTT. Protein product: CASSSQGREGNTEAFF.

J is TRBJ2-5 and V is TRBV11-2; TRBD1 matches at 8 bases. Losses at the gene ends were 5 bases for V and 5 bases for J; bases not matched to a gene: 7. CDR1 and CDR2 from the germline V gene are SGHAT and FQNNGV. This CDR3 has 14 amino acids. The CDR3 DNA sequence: TGTGCCAGCAGCCAGGACAGGGTAGGGGAGACCCAGTACTTC. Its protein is CASSQDRVGETQYF.

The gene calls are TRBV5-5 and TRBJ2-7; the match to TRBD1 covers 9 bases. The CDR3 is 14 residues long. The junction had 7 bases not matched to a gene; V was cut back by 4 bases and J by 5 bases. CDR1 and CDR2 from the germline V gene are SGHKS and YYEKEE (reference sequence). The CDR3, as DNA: TGTGCCAGCAGCCCCGGAGACAGGGGGGACGAGCAGTACGTC. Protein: CASSPGDRGDEQYV.

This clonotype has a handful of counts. The CDR3 region is CATSLDATSSHEQFF. CDR3 nucleotides: TGTGCCACCTCTCTCGACGCTACGTCCAGCCATGAGCAGTTCTTC. This sequence joins TRBV11-2 and TRBJ2-1; D unclear. Germline V gene lookup returns CDR1 SGHAT and CDR2 FQNNGV. The CDR3 has 15 residues. The ends were cut back, 10 bases at V and 8 bases at J, with 24 bases in the middle.

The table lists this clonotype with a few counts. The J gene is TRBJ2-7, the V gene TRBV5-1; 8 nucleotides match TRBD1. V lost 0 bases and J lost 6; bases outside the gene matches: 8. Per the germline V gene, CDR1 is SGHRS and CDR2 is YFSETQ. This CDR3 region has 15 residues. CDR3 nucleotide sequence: TGCGCCAGCAGCTTGGGGGACAGGACATTTGGCGAGCAGTACTTC. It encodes CASSLGDRTFGEQYF.

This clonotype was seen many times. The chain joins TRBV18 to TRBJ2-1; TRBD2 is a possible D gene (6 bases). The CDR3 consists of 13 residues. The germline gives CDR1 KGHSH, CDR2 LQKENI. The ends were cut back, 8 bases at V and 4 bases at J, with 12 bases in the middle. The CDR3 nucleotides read TGTGCCAGCAGCCCGGGACTTTACAATGAGCAGTTCTTC. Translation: CASSPGLYNEQFF.

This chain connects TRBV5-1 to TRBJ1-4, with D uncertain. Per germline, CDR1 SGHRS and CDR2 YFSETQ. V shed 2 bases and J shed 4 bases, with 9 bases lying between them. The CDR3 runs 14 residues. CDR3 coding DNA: TGCGCCAGCAGCTTTTCAGGACTTAATGAAAAACTGTTTTTT. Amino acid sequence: CASSFSGLNEKLFF.

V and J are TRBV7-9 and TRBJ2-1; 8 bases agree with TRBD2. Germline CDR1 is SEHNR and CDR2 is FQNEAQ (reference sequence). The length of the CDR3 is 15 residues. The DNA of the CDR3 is TGTGAAATCGGGAGCGGGAGTGTAACCTACAATGAGCAGTTCTTC. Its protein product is CEIGSGSVTYNEQFF.

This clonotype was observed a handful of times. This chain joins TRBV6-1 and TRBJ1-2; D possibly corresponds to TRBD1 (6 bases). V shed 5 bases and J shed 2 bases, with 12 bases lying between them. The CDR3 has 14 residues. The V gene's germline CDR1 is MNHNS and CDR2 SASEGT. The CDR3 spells CASSTYGQNYGYTF. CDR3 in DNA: TGTGCCAGCAGTACCTATGGACAGAACTATGGCTACACCTTC.

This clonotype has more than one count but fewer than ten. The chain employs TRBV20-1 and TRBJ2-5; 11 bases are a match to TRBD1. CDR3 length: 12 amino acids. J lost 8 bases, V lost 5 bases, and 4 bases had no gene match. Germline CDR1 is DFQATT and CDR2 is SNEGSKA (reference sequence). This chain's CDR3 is CSAEGTGGTQYF. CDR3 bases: TGCAGTGCTGAAGGGACAGGGGGAACCCAGTACTTC.

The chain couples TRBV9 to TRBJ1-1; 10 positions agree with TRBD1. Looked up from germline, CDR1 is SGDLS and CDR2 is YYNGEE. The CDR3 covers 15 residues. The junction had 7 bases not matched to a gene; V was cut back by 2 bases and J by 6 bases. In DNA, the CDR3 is TGTGCCAGCAGCGTTGCGGGGACAGGGGCAGCTGAAGCTTTCTTT. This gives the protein CASSVAGTGAAEAFF.

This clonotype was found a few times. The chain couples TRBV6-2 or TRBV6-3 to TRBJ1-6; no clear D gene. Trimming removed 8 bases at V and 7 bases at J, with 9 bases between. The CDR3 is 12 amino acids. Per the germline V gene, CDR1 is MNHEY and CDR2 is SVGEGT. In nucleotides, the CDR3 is TGTGCCAGCCAGGACTGGAATTCACCCCTCCACTTT. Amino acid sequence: CASQDWNSPLHF.

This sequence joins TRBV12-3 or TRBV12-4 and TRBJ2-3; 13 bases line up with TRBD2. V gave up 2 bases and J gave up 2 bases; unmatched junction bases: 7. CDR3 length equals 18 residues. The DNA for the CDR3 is TGTGCCAGCAGTTTATGGACTAGCGGGAGCCCCCTCACAGATACGCAGTATTTT. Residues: CASSLWTSGSPLTDTQYF.

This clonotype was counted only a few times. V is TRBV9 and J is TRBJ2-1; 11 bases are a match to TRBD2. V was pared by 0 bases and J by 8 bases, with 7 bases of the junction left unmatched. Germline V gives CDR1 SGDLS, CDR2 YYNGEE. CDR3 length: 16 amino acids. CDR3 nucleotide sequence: TGTGCCAGCAGCGTAGCTACCCTAGCGGGAGGCGATGAGCAGTTCTTC. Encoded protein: CASSVATLAGGDEQFF.

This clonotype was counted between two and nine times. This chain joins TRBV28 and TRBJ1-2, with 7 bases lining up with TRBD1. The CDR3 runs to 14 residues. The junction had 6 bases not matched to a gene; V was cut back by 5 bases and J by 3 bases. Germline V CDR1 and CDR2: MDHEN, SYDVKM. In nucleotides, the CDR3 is TGTGCCAGCAGTCCCAGTGGGACAGACTATGGCTACACCTTC. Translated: CASSPSGTDYGYTF.

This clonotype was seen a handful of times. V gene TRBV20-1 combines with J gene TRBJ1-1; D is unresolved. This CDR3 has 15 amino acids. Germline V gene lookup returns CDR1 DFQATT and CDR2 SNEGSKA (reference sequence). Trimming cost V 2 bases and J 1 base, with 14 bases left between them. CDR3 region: CSARSAGIRNTEAFF. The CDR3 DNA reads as TGCAGTGCTAGAAGTGCGGGGATTCGGAACACTGAAGCTTTCTTT.

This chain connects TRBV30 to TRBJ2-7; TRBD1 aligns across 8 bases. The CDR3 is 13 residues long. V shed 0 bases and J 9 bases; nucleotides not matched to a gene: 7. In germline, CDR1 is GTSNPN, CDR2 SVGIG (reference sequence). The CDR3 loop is CAWSVNRGTWQYF. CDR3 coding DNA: TGTGCCTGGAGTGTTAACAGGGGGACTTGGCAGTACTTC.

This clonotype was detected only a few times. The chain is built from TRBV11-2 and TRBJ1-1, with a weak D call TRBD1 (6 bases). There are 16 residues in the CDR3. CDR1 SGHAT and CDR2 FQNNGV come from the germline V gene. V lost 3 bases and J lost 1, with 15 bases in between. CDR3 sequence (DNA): TGTGCCAGCAGCTTTGGATCCGGGGGCTGGAACACTGAAGCTTTCTTT. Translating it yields CASSFGSGGWNTEAFF.

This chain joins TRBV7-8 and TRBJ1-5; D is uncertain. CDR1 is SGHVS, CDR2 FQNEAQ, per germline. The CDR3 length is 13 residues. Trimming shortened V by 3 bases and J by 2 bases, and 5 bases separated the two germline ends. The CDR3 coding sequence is TGTGCCAGCAGCTTCGCCCGCAATCAGCCCCAGCATTTT. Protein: CASSFARNQPQHF.

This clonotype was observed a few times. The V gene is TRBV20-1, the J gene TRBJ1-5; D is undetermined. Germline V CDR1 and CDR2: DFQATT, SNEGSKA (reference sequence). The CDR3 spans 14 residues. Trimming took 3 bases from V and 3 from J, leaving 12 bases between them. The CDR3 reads CSASSKGSNQPQHF. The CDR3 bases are TGCAGTGCTAGTAGCAAGGGATCCAATCAGCCCCAGCATTTT.